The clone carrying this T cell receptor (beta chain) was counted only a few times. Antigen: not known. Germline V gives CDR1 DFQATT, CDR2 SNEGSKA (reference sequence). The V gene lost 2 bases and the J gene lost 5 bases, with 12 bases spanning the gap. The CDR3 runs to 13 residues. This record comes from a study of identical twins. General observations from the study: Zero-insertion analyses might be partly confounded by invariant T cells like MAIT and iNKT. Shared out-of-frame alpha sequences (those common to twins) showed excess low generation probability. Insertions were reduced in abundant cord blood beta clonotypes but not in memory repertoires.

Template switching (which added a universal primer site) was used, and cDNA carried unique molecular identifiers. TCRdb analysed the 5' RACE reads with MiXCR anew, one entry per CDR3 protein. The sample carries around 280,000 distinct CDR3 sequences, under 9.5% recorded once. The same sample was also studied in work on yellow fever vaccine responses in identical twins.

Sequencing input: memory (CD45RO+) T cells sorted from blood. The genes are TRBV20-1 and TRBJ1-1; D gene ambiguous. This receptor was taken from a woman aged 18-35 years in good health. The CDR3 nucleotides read TGCAGTGCTAGAAACTCGGGTGGGACTGAAGCTTTCTTT. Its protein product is CSARNSGGTEAFF.